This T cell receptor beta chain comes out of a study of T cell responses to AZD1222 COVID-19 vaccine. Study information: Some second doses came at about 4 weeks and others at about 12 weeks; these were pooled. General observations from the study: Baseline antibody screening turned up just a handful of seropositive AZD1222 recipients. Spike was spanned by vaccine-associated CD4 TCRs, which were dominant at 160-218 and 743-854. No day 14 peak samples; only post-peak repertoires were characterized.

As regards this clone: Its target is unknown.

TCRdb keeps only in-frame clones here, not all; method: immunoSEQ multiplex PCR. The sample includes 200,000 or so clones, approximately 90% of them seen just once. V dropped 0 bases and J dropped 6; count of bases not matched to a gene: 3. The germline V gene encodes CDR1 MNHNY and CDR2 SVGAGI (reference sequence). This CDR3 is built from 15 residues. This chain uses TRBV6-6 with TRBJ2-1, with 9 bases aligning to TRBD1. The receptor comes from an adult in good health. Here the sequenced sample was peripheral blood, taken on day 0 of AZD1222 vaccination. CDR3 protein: CASSYSGQGGNEQFF. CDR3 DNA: TGTGCCAGCAGTTACTCGGGACAGGGAGGCAATGAGCAGTTCTTC.